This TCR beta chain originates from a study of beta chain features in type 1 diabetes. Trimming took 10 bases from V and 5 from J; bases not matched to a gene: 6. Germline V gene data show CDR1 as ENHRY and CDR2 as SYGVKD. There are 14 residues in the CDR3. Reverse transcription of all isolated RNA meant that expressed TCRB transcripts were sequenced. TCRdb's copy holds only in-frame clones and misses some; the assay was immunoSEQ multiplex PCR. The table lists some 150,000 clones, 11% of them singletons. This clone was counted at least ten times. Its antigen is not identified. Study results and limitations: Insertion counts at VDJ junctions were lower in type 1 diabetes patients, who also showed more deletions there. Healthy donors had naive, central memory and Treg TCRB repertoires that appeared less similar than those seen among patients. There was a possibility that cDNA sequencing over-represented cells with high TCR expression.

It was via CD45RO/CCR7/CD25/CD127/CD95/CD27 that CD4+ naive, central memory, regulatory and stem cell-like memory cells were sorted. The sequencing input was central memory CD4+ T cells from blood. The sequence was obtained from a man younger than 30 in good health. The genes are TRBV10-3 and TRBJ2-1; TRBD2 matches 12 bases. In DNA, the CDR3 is TGTGCCACTCGACTAGCGGGAGAAAACAATGAGCAGTTCTTC. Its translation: CATRLAGENNEQFF.